The clone carrying this TCR beta chain was recorded at least ten times. Its antigen is still unknown. The entry originates in a study of Graves' ophthalmopathy and Graves' hyperthyroidism. Study results and caveats: Both a roughly 66% sensitivity and an approximately 72% specificity characterized the model's predictions of ophthalmopathy progression.

Germline V gives CDR1 LGHDT, CDR2 YNNKEL (reference sequence). Trimming removed 2 bases from V and 0 bases from J, with 13 bases in between. The CDR3 contains 16 residues. RNA transcripts provided the template for amplifying TCR beta CDR3 regions. A first-round RT-PCR used HTBI primers, followed by a second-round multiplex PCR. TCRdb re-analysed the multiplex PCR reads in MiXCR, keeping a single row per CDR3 protein. This table holds 170,000 or so distinct CDR3 sequences, over 35% found once. This chain uses TRBV3-1 with TRBJ1-1, with a weak D call TRBD1 (5 bases). This clonotype was obtained from a woman aged 40 to 55 with Graves' ophthalmopathy. Sequenced material: peripheral blood. The CDR3 nucleotides are TGTGCCAGCAGCCAAAGGGGACCCGTTATGAACACTGAAGCTTTCTTT. Protein: CASSQRGPVMNTEAFF.